This TCR beta chain is drawn from a study of blood T cell repertoires in COVID-19. Study-level background: COVID-19 samples collected from the United States, Italy and Spain covered acute and convalescent phases. Sources were T cells, B-cell-depleted T cells, or PBMCs; the material itself was cDNA or gDNA.

Methods used by the authors: Reference gene primer amplification gave estimated nucleated cell counts. Using immunoSEQ multiplex PCR, the repertoire was profiled, and TCRdb retains in-frame clones only, with some absent. Clonal size and the V and J genes are those of that table, whereas D and trimming came from the DNA. The sample records fewer than 85,000 clones, around 86% being singletons. The CDR3 runs to 13 residues. Germline V gene lookup returns CDR1 MNHEY and CDR2 SVGAGI. V was pared by 0 bases and J by 1 base, with 2 bases between. The sample was peripheral blood. The sequence derives from a man aged 50 or older with active COVID-19. The V and J genes are TRBV6-5 and TRBJ2-3; D is unclear. The CDR3 here is CASSYSGTDTQYF. The CDR3 DNA is TGTGCCAGCAGTTACTCCGGCACAGATACGCAGTATTTT.